Listed below are T cell receptor beta chains from one sample, sequenced in a study of control samples from healthy donors and cancer patients. Using immunoSEQ multiplex PCR, the repertoire was profiled, and TCRdb retains in-frame clones only, with some absent. This table has around 170,000 clones, around nine tenths appearing once. The specimen sequenced was blood. Receptor source: a woman aged 30 to 39 in good health. Each CDR3 is given with its conserved first and last residue. The order of the fields is clone size, J gene, D gene, V gene, CDR3 length, CDR3 protein, CDR3 DNA. A D gene is named only where the DNA matches it firmly. A clone size is listed for some rows: how often the clone was seen (once, few, many), or a class if it is expanded.

clone_size: NA
j_call: TRBJ2-7
d_call: NA
v_call: TRBV20-1
cdr3_length: 10
cdr3_aa: CSGGTYEQYF
cdr3_nt: TGCAGTGGGGGGACCTACGAGCAGTACTTC

clone_size: NA
j_call: TRBJ2-1
d_call: NA
v_call: TRBV7-2
cdr3_length: 15
cdr3_aa: CASSSQTGVRNEQFF
cdr3_nt: TGTGCCAGCAGCTCCCAAACGGGGGTCAGGAATGAGCAGTTCTTC

clone_size: NA
j_call: TRBJ1-2
d_call: NA
v_call: TRBV19
cdr3_length: 15
cdr3_aa: CASSIDQGSGYGYTF
cdr3_nt: TGTGCCAGTAGTATAGATCAGGGGTCGGGCTATGGCTACACCTTC

clone_size: NA
j_call: TRBJ1-6
d_call: NA
v_call: TRBV4-1
cdr3_length: 15
cdr3_aa: CASSQGYGNNSPLHF
cdr3_nt: TGCGCCAGCAGCCAAGGTTACGGGAATAATTCACCCCTCCACTTT

clone_size: NA
j_call: TRBJ2-2
d_call: NA
v_call: TRBV6-2/TRBV6-3
cdr3_length: 14
cdr3_aa: CASSITFATGELFF
cdr3_nt: TGTGCCAGCAGCATCACGTTCGCGACCGGGGAGCTGTTTTTT

clone_size: NA
j_call: TRBJ1-6
d_call: NA
v_call: TRBV10-3
cdr3_length: 13
cdr3_aa: CAITSLQDSPLHF
cdr3_nt: TGTGCCATCACTTCTCTACAGGATTCACCCCTCCACTTT

clone_size: NA
j_call: TRBJ1-1
d_call: NA
v_call: TRBV3-1/TRBV3-2
cdr3_length: 12
cdr3_aa: CASSHGTLEAFF
cdr3_nt: TGTGCCAGCAGCCACGGGACGCTGGAAGCTTTCTTT

clone_size: NA
j_call: TRBJ1-4
d_call: TRBD1
v_call: TRBV5-4
cdr3_length: 14
cdr3_aa: CASSISGTDEKLFF
cdr3_nt: TGTGCCAGCAGCATCTCCGGGACAGATGAAAAACTGTTTTTT

clone_size: NA
j_call: TRBJ2-2
d_call: TRBD2
v_call: TRBV19
cdr3_length: 15
cdr3_aa: CASSLGLAHTGELFF
cdr3_nt: TGTGCCAGTAGTCTCGGACTAGCGCACACCGGGGAGCTGTTTTTT

clone_size: NA
j_call: TRBJ2-7
d_call: NA
v_call: TRBV7-2
cdr3_length: 13
cdr3_aa: CASSFSATYEQYF
cdr3_nt: TGTGCCAGCAGCTTTAGCGCGACCTACGAGCAGTACTTC

clone_size: NA
j_call: TRBJ2-5
d_call: TRBD2
v_call: TRBV27
cdr3_length: 16
cdr3_aa: CASSLTSGYLQETQYF
cdr3_nt: TGTGCCAGCAGTTTAACTAGCGGGTACCTCCAAGAGACCCAGTACTTC

clone_size: NA
j_call: TRBJ1-5
d_call: NA
v_call: TRBV6-2/TRBV6-3
cdr3_length: 14
cdr3_aa: CASSQGAWLQPQHF
cdr3_nt: TGTGCCAGCAGTCAAGGAGCGTGGCTTCAGCCCCAGCATTTT

clone_size: NA
j_call: TRBJ2-7
d_call: NA
v_call: TRBV28
cdr3_length: 13
cdr3_aa: CASSFPGPYEQYF
cdr3_nt: TGTGCCAGCAGTTTCCCAGGGCCCTACGAGCAGTACTTC

clone_size: NA
j_call: TRBJ2-3
d_call: TRBD1
v_call: TRBV5-1
cdr3_length: 16
cdr3_aa: CASSLPQGSSTDTQYF
cdr3_nt: TGCGCCAGCAGCCTCCCACAGGGGTCTAGCACAGATACGCAGTATTTT

clone_size: NA
j_call: TRBJ1-5
d_call: TRBD1
v_call: TRBV2
cdr3_length: 12
cdr3_aa: CASSDQGDSQHF
cdr3_nt: TGTGCCAGCAGTGACCAGGGGGACAGTCAGCATTTT

clone_size: NA
j_call: TRBJ2-1
d_call: NA
v_call: TRBV28
cdr3_length: 15
cdr3_aa: CASSGGTGRWNEQFF
cdr3_nt: TGTGCCAGCAGTGGGGGGACGGGACGATGGAATGAGCAGTTCTTC

clone_size: NA
j_call: TRBJ2-5
d_call: NA
v_call: TRBV11-2
cdr3_length: 14
cdr3_aa: CASSLGAGVWTQYF
cdr3_nt: TGTGCCAGCAGCTTAGGGGCAGGTGTGTGGACCCAGTACTTC

clone_size: NA
j_call: TRBJ1-2
d_call: TRBD1
v_call: TRBV2
cdr3_length: 14
cdr3_aa: CASTWTGALYGYTF
cdr3_nt: TGTGCCAGCACCTGGACAGGGGCCCTCTATGGCTACACCTTC

clone_size: NA
j_call: TRBJ1-2
d_call: NA
v_call: TRBV30
cdr3_length: 13
cdr3_aa: CAWSYGGNYGYTF
cdr3_nt: TGTGCCTGGAGTTATGGGGGGAACTATGGCTACACCTTC

clone_size: NA
j_call: TRBJ2-5
d_call: NA
v_call: TRBV5-1
cdr3_length: 13
cdr3_aa: CASSKEIQETQYF
cdr3_nt: TGCGCCAGCAGCAAGGAGATCCAAGAGACCCAGTACTTC

clone_size: few
j_call: TRBJ2-2
d_call: NA
v_call: TRBV29-1
cdr3_length: 12
cdr3_aa: CSVVGGSGELFF
cdr3_nt: TGCAGCGTTGTAGGAGGATCCGGGGAGCTGTTTTTT

clone_size: NA
j_call: TRBJ2-1
d_call: NA
v_call: TRBV6-2/TRBV6-3
cdr3_length: 15
cdr3_aa: CASSYDRSSYNEQFF
cdr3_nt: TGTGCCAGCAGTTACGACCGTAGCTCCTACAATGAGCAGTTCTTC

clone_size: NA
j_call: TRBJ1-6
d_call: TRBD1
v_call: TRBV3-1/TRBV3-2
cdr3_length: 18
cdr3_aa: CASSQDRQGPSYNSPLHF
cdr3_nt: TGTGCCAGCAGCCAAGATCGACAGGGGCCCTCCTATAATTCACCCCTCCACTTT

clone_size: NA
j_call: TRBJ1-5
d_call: NA
v_call: TRBV5-5
cdr3_length: 14
cdr3_aa: CASSLGVSNQPQHF
cdr3_nt: TGTGCCAGCAGCTTGGGTGTTAGCAATCAGCCCCAGCATTTT

clone_size: NA
j_call: TRBJ1-4
d_call: NA
v_call: TRBV2
cdr3_length: 15
cdr3_aa: CASRAGSGQNEKLFF
cdr3_nt: TGTGCCAGCAGGGCCGGGTCGGGGCAAAATGAAAAACTGTTTTTT

clone_size: NA
j_call: TRBJ1-1
d_call: NA
v_call: TRBV27
cdr3_length: 13
cdr3_aa: CATSPGGNTEAFF
cdr3_nt: TGTGCCACCAGCCCGGGAGGGAACACTGAAGCTTTCTTT

clone_size: few
j_call: TRBJ2-5
d_call: TRBD2
v_call: TRBV5-5
cdr3_length: 15
cdr3_aa: CASSLGSGVVKTQYF
cdr3_nt: TGTGCCAGCAGCTTGGGCAGCGGGGTTGTTAAGACCCAGTACTTC

clone_size: once
j_call: TRBJ1-5
d_call: NA
v_call: TRBV7-2
cdr3_length: 14
cdr3_aa: CASSFYRLNQPQHF
cdr3_nt: TGTGCCAGCAGCTTCTACAGGTTAAATCAGCCCCAGCATTTT

clone_size: NA
j_call: TRBJ1-5
d_call: NA
v_call: TRBV19
cdr3_length: 14
cdr3_aa: CATSPGQSNQPQHF
cdr3_nt: TGTGCCACCTCCCCCGGGCAGAGCAATCAGCCCCAGCATTTT

clone_size: NA
j_call: TRBJ1-2
d_call: NA
v_call: TRBV30
cdr3_length: 11
cdr3_aa: CAWRADSGYTF
cdr3_nt: TGTGCCTGGAGGGCGGACAGTGGCTACACCTTC

clone_size: NA
j_call: TRBJ2-2
d_call: TRBD2
v_call: TRBV3-1/TRBV3-2
cdr3_length: 17
cdr3_aa: CASSQDFKSGSTGELFF
cdr3_nt: TGTGCCAGCAGCCAAGATTTTAAGAGCGGGAGTACCGGGGAGCTGTTTTTT

clone_size: NA
j_call: TRBJ2-7
d_call: NA
v_call: TRBV18
cdr3_length: 13
cdr3_aa: CASSPNFEGGGYF
cdr3_nt: TGTGCCAGCTCACCAAATTTCGAGGGAGGGGGTTACTTC

clone_size: NA
j_call: TRBJ2-1
d_call: NA
v_call: TRBV2
cdr3_length: 13
cdr3_aa: CASSVGLLNEQFF
cdr3_nt: TGTGCCAGCAGCGTGGGACTCCTAAATGAGCAGTTCTTC

clone_size: NA
j_call: TRBJ2-7
d_call: TRBD1
v_call: TRBV7-9
cdr3_length: 13
cdr3_aa: CASSSGQGWEQYF
cdr3_nt: TGTGCCAGCAGCTCGGGACAGGGATGGGAGCAGTACTTC

clone_size: NA
j_call: TRBJ2-3
d_call: NA
v_call: TRBV7-2
cdr3_length: 16
cdr3_aa: CASSLVTGGRDDTQYF
cdr3_nt: TGTGCCAGCAGCTTAGTAACGGGCGGCAGGGACGATACGCAGTATTTT

clone_size: NA
j_call: TRBJ2-2
d_call: NA
v_call: TRBV24-1
cdr3_length: 16
cdr3_aa: CATSDFGGPNTGELFF
cdr3_nt: TGTGCCACCAGTGATTTCGGGGGCCCGAACACCGGGGAGCTGTTTTTT

clone_size: once
j_call: TRBJ1-3
d_call: NA
v_call: TRBV4-2
cdr3_length: 16
cdr3_aa: CASSQDLVREGYTIYF
cdr3_nt: TGTGCCAGCAGCCAAGATCTTGTCAGGGAGGGATACACCATATATTTT

clone_size: NA
j_call: TRBJ2-7
d_call: TRBD2
v_call: TRBV7-6
cdr3_length: 11
cdr3_aa: CASTGGAEQYF
cdr3_nt: TGTGCCAGCACCGGGGGGGCTGAGCAGTACTTC

clone_size: NA
j_call: TRBJ1-3
d_call: NA
v_call: TRBV9
cdr3_length: 15
cdr3_aa: CASSVDNGRGNTIYF
cdr3_nt: TGTGCCAGCAGCGTAGACAATGGTAGAGGAAACACCATATATTTT

clone_size: NA
j_call: TRBJ2-5
d_call: NA
v_call: TRBV25-1
cdr3_length: 14
cdr3_aa: CASSPRQPQETQYF
cdr3_nt: TGTGCCAGCAGCCCTCGACAGCCCCAAGAGACCCAGTACTTC

clone_size: NA
j_call: TRBJ1-1
d_call: NA
v_call: TRBV9
cdr3_length: 15
cdr3_aa: CASSVDSGVNTEAFF
cdr3_nt: TGTGCCAGCAGCGTAGATTCGGGGGTAAACACTGAAGCTTTCTTT

clone_size: NA
j_call: TRBJ1-2
d_call: NA
v_call: TRBV13
cdr3_length: 13
cdr3_aa: CASSLEGNYGYTF
cdr3_nt: TGTGCCAGCAGCTTAGAAGGGAACTATGGCTACACCTTC

clone_size: few
j_call: TRBJ1-2
d_call: NA
v_call: TRBV20-1
cdr3_length: 11
cdr3_aa: CSARVNYGYTF
cdr3_nt: TGCAGTGCTAGAGTTAACTATGGCTACACCTTC

clone_size: once
j_call: TRBJ1-2
d_call: TRBD1
v_call: TRBV4-1
cdr3_length: 15
cdr3_aa: CASSQEEGQHYGYTF
cdr3_nt: TGCGCCAGCAGCCAAGAAGAGGGACAGCACTATGGCTACACCTTC